Described below is a single T cell receptor (beta chain) sequence and its context. The sample comes from a study of PD-L1 blockade in urothelial cancer. Study information: Atezolizumab, begun by patients in about 2014, was given at 1,200 mg intravenously every 3 weeks. A median approximately 150,000 T cells were found in blood samples.

In each PCR, synthetic TCR analog templates were spiked in. TCRdb's copy holds only in-frame clones and misses some; the assay was immunoSEQ multiplex PCR. This sample has under 35,000 clones, with around 90% found just once. The study collected 1 to 8 samples per patient, pretreatment and on-treatment. The CDR3 loop spans 20 amino acids. The source material was PBMCs, sampled around atezolizumab (anti-PD-L1) treatment. This TCR was recovered from a man aged 45-60 years with urothelial cancer. The chain joins TRBV1 to TRBJ1-3; the table assigns TRBD1, which was not confirmed against the DNA. TRBV1 is described as a pseudogene. CDR3 bases: TGCACCAGCAGCCTCCCAGGGGTCCCAAATGCATTTTTCTCTGGAAACACCATATATTTT. It specifies CTSSLPGVPNAFFSGNTIYF.